The entry below gives a single TCR beta chain sequence along with its context. Its antigen is currently not known. Base qualities are not recorded, but no much larger clone differs from it by a single base. Library construction relied on the immunoSEQ multiplex PCR assay. For the original study's pipeline: During preprocessing, nonproductive sequences were removed, as were CDR3s that did not start with C, did not end with F or W, or were shorter than 7 amino acids. The MANAFEST web app identified antigen-specific clonotypes based on expansion compared with the reference and other culture wells. A clone was considered positive if the clone showed significant expansion compared with the reference culture in 2 of 3 replicate wells at an FDR below 0.05. For a clone to be considered positive, significant expansion relative to all other tandem wells and an odds ratio above 5 were also required. After three terminal residues were trimmed from each end, CDR3 homology was quantified as pairwise Levenshtein distance using the stringdist R package. Entries here come from immuneACCESS through TCRdb and include only in-frame sequences with V and J called. Some clones fail to appear in such tables; in the studies checked, an unresolved V gene covers under half of the shortfall, and the cause of the remainder is unknown. V and J calls and clone size are as listed in that table; D and trimming were resolved from the DNA. In this sample the table shows 8,500 to 13,000 clones, approximately 82% of which occur a single time. About 25% of the sample lies in the top ten.

CD4+ T cells from unexposed donors were collected before the COVID-19 pandemic (2011-2018). The EasySep CD4+ T cell isolation kit was used to isolate CD4+ T cells once the cultures had run for roughly 10 days. As far as cell numbers permitted, CD4+ T cells from unexposed donors were tested for reactivity against SARS-CoV-2 S and N as well as four spike pools from common cold coronaviruses. About 1.8 million PBMCs per well were cultured in IMDM with roughly 5% human AB serum and around 10 IU/ml IL-2. Half of the culture medium was replaced with fresh IL-2-containing medium on days 3 and 7. In general, every peptide culture condition was set up in three replicate wells. The leukapheresis product used for the unexposed donors was purchased from a commercial source. Ficoll-Paque PLUS gradient centrifugation was used to isolate PBMCs from leukapheresis product or whole blood. PBMCs were either cryopreserved at -140 degrees C or used fresh in the expansion assay. The QIAamp Micro DNA Kit was used to extract genomic DNA from the CD4+ T cells.

These data belong to a study of CD4 T cells in relation to SARS-CoV-2 and coronaviruses (dated by TCRdb to the early 2020s). Regarding the study in general: In the ViraFEST assay, PBMCs were cultured with antigen for roughly eleven days, after which TCR beta CDR3s were sequenced to identify clonal expansions specific to the antigen. The negative reference condition was either a culture with an HIV-1 Nef peptide pool or a culture with no peptide. Patient-derived lymphoblastoid cell lines were used to map the HLA restriction of shared crossreactive spike epitopes. Memory CD4+ T cell crossreactivity between SARS-CoV-2 and common cold coronavirus spike proteins was assessed at the TCR clonotype level in the study. The Adaptive Biotechnologies TCR-sequencing kit was used to sequence samples from three pre-COVID donors and the naive versus memory experiments, while other data came from Illumina-based sequencing. A different, Illumina-based TCR-beta assay was used to sequence expansion assays from other donors in the study. General findings and caveats noted by the study authors: Because no donor provided both pre-pandemic and post-infection samples, tracing the source of pre-existing responses was limited. Because the crossreactivity analysis focused on spike protein, crossreactivity against other viral proteins was not assessed. Compared with monoreactive clones, crossreactive clones had significantly weaker SARS-CoV-2-driven expansion, a result consistent with antigenic imprinting. In approximately 60% of donors, memory CD4+ clonotypes turned up that crossrecognized SARS-CoV-2 and at least one common cold coronavirus spike. The study was constrained by small numbers of patients and of tested TCRs.

Sequenced input: CD4+ T cells from PBMCs, cultured in vitro. This clonotype was sampled from a human donor in good health.

The CDR3 reads as follows: CASSLDPPGLTEAFF. At the DNA level, the sequence is TGTGCCAGCAGCTTAGATCCCCCAGGGCTAACTGAAGCTTTCTTT. Here the chain combines TRBV11-2 and TRBJ1-1; TRBD1 could be the D gene, as 5 bases match. Taken from cysteine to phenylalanine, the CDR3 has 15 residues. Left in the record is the CDR3 DNA by itself, 45 bases read in frame from the first base. V drops 0 bases and J drops 5 bases, leaving 13 bases in between. The germline V gene encodes CDR1 SGHAT and CDR2 FQNNGV.